The 5 T cell receptor beta chains reported below all come from one sample, sequenced in a study of shared clonotypes between healthy human individuals. This table comes from immunoSEQ multiplex PCR, and its TCRdb copy is limited to in-frame clones, with some not included. The table records some 1,600,000 clones, 95% to 99% of them present only once. The sample taken for sequencing was naive CD4+ T cells sorted from blood. Subset indicated: CD45RA+ positively selected. These receptors originate from a man in his thirties or forties in good health.

This chain joins TRBV2 and TRBJ2-2, with D unclear. V gave up 2 bases and J gave up 6 bases, with 7 bases separating them. CDR1 and CDR2 from the germline V gene are SNHLY and FYNNEI. The CDR3 is made up of 13 amino acids. The CDR3 sequence: CASSESPAGELFF. In DNA, the CDR3 is TGTGCCAGCAGTGAAAGTCCCGCCGGGGAGCTGTTTTTT. Combining the CDR3 with reference TRBV2 and TRBJ2-2 gives the whole variable domain EPEVTQTPSHQVTQMGQEVILRCVPISNHLYFYWYRQILGQKVEFLVSFYNNEISEKSEIFDDQFSVERPDGSNFTLKIRSTKLEDSAMYFCASSESPAGELFFGEGSRLTVL.

This clone was recorded once. The rearrangement links TRBV11-2 to TRBJ1-2; D is undetermined. The V and J ends lost 1 base and 8 bases respectively, with 14 bases between them. The CDR3 is made up of 14 amino acids. Germline CDR1 SGHAT, CDR2 FQNNGV. The CDR3, as DNA: TGTGCCAGCAGCTTAGTGGCCCGGCCCCGGGGCTACACCTTC. This translates into CASSLVARPRGYTF.

The rearrangement joins TRBV6-5 to TRBJ2-7; D remains unclear. The V end lost 6 bases, the J end lost 5 bases, and 20 bases lay between the germline ends. The germline CDR1 and CDR2 sequences are MNHEY and SVGAGI. This CDR3 region has 15 residues. The CDR3 here is CASRGLSTLTHEQYF. The CDR3 region has the DNA TGTGCCAGCAGGGGGTTGAGCACCCTCACCCACGAGCAGTACTTC.

The V call is TRBV5-1, the J call TRBJ2-7, with 8 bases fitting TRBD2. Germline trimming cut 2 bases from V and 3 bases from J; bases unmatched to any gene: 10. The CDR3 covers 16 residues. The germline CDR1 and CDR2 sequences are SGHRS and YFSETQ. The CDR3 region is CASSLIGGLESYEQYF. The CDR3 DNA follows: TGCGCCAGCAGCTTAATCGGGGGACTAGAAAGCTACGAGCAGTACTTC. The whole variable domain, filled in from reference TRBV5-1 and TRBJ2-7, reads KAGVTQTPRYLIKTRGQQVTLSCSPISGHRSVSWYQQTPGQGLQFLFEYFSETQRNKGNFPGRFSGRQFSNSRSEMNVSTLELGDSALYLCASSLIGGLESYEQYFGPGTRLTVT.

The genes are TRBV5-4 and TRBJ2-5; the match to TRBD2 covers 7 bases. CDR1 is SGHNT, CDR2 YYREEE, per germline (reference sequence). This CDR3 region has 14 residues. J was trimmed by 3 bases and V by 3 bases; bases with no gene match: 5. CDR3 in amino acids: CASSYPGRKETQYF. For the CDR3, the DNA is TGTGCCAGCAGCTACCCCGGGAGGAAAGAGACCCAGTACTTC.